The 13 T cell receptor beta chains below were found in one sample sequenced in a study of cytomegalovirus exposure and HLA in healthy donors. The primer mix had 60 Vbeta and 13 Jbeta primers. Profiled with immunoSEQ multiplex PCR; TCRdb holds only in-frame clones, not every one. The sample lists 110,000 to 150,000 clones, roughly 79% seen once, with 1.5% to 2% in the top ten. Sequencing was carried out using PBMCs. Receptors originate from a woman between 25 and 40 years old in good health and CMV-seronegative.

This sequence joins TRBV7-9 and TRBJ1-5; D is perhaps TRBD1 (6 bases). Germline CDR1 is SEHNR and CDR2 is FQNEAQ (reference sequence). V was trimmed by 5 bases and J by 6 bases, leaving 17 bases between them. CDR3 length: 15 residues. The CDR3 DNA is TGTGCCAGCAGCATGGACAGTCGGGGTCGTCAGCCCCAGCATTTT. It is translated as CASSMDSRGRQPQHF. Complete variable domain (other parts from reference TRBV7-9 and TRBJ1-5): DTGVSQNPRHKITKRGQNVTFRCDPISEHNRLYWYRQTLGQGPEFLTYFQNEAQLEKSRLLSDRFSAERPKGSFSTLEIQRTEQGDSAMYLCASSMDSRGRQPQHFGDGTRLSIL.

This chain connects TRBV5-1 to TRBJ2-5; TRBD2 is a possible D gene (5 bases). Trimming removed 0 bases at V and 9 bases at J, with 6 bases between. Germline V CDR1 and CDR2: SGHRS, YFSETQ. The CDR3 totals 11 residues. As DNA, the CDR3 is TGCGCCAGCAGCTTGGCCGGGGCCCAGTACTTC. Protein: CASSLAGAQYF.

DNA of the CDR3: TGTGCCAGCAGTGGGGCTCTAGAGACCCAGTACTTC. It encodes CASSGALETQYF. V is TRBV6-6 and J is TRBJ2-5; D may be TRBD1 (5 bases). Germline CDR1 MNHNY, CDR2 SVGAGI (reference sequence). Trimming cost V 5 bases and J 4 bases, with 8 bases left between them. The CDR3 loop spans 12 amino acids.

The chain combines TRBV27 with TRBJ2-5, with a weak D call TRBD1 (6 bases). Germline CDR1 is MNHEY and CDR2 is SMNVEV (reference sequence). The CDR3 has 18 residues. V lost 5 bases to trimming and J lost 4 bases, with 26 bases between them. CDR3: CASSPRLKGRGWGETQYF. The CDR3 nucleotides are TGTGCCAGCAGTCCCCGCCTTAAGGGCAGGGGCTGGGGAGAGACCCAGTACTTC.

The sample holds a few counts of this clone. The rearrangement links TRBV9 to TRBJ1-1; D unresolved. The CDR3 contains 15 residues. The germline V gene has CDR1 SGDLS and CDR2 YYNGEE. V was pared by 4 bases and J by 0 bases, with 13 bases between. The CDR3 spells CASSPARGVNTEAFF. CDR3 bases: TGTGCCAGCAGCCCAGCCCGGGGAGTGAACACTGAAGCTTTCTTT.

This clone was seen only a few times. The chain employs TRBV19 and TRBJ2-7, with 7 bases fitting TRBD1. V dropped 1 base and J dropped 5; count of bases not matched to a gene: 8. In germline, CDR1 is LNHDA, CDR2 SQIVND (reference sequence). This CDR3 has 15 amino acids. The CDR3 DNA follows: TGTGCCAGTAGTATAGTCGACAGGGCCAGGGACGAGCAGTACTTC. This translates into CASSIVDRARDEQYF. The complete variable domain, with remaining parts taken from reference TRBV19 and TRBJ2-7, reads DGGITQSPKYLFRKEGQNVTLSCEQNLNHDAMYWYRQDPGQGLRLIYYSQIVNDFQKGDIAEGYSVSREKKESFPLTVTSAQKNPTAFYLCASSIVDRARDEQYFGPGTRLTVT.

The chain has TRBV5-4 and TRBJ1-2; 8 bases map to TRBD1. The V and J ends lost 0 bases and 0 bases, in that order; junction bases with no gene match: 13. The CDR3 has 19 residues. CDR1 and CDR2 from the germline V gene are SGHNT and YYREEE (reference sequence). CDR3 region: CASSLADRVWFQTNYGYTF. The CDR3 DNA sequence: TGTGCCAGCAGCTTGGCGGACAGGGTGTGGTTTCAGACTAACTATGGCTACACCTTC.

The V gene is TRBV6-5, the J gene TRBJ2-7; 8 bases line up with TRBD1. The CDR3 length is 14 residues. After removal of 7 bases from V and 2 bases from J, the junction contained 7 bases not matched to a gene. Germline V gene sequence: CDR1 MNHEY, CDR2 SVGAGI. CDR3 nucleotide sequence: TGTGCCAGCACCCCGACAGGGGCAACCTACGAGCAGTACTTC. Amino acid sequence: CASTPTGATYEQYF.

The V gene is TRBV4-1, the J gene TRBJ1-1; D possibly corresponds to TRBD1 (6 bases). The germline gives CDR1 MGHRA, CDR2 YSYEKL. The length of the CDR3 is 13 residues. V shed 3 bases and J shed 4 bases, with 9 bases lying between them. The chain's CDR3 is CASSQGHSTEAFF. CDR3 in DNA: TGCGCCAGCAGCCAGGGACATAGCACTGAAGCTTTCTTT.

This chain uses TRBV2 with TRBJ1-2; 7 bases align to TRBD1. Germline loops: CDR1 SNHLY, CDR2 FYNNEI. V lost 6 bases to trimming and J lost 4 bases; unmatched junction nucleotides: 11. The CDR3 runs to 15 residues. The CDR3 is CASSLNRGSFYGYTF. Written as DNA, the CDR3 is TGTGCCAGCAGCCTGAACAGGGGAAGTTTCTATGGCTACACCTTC.

The chain joins TRBV27 to TRBJ1-2, with D perhaps TRBD1 (6 bases). The CDR3 runs 17 residues. Trimming removed 0 bases at V and 1 base at J, with 15 bases between. Germline CDR1 MNHEY, CDR2 SMNVEV (reference sequence). The CDR3 reads CASSLSSGGANNYGYTF. In nucleotides, the CDR3 is TGTGCCAGCAGTTTATCCTCTGGGGGGGCTAATAACTATGGCTACACCTTC.

The chain couples TRBV7-8 to TRBJ2-2; weak D call: TRBD1 (6 bases). V was pared by 4 bases and J by 5 bases, with 8 bases between. This CDR3 is built from 13 residues. Germline CDR1 and CDR2: SGHVS and FQNEAQ. In DNA, the CDR3 is TGTGCCAGCAGCTCACAGGGAACCGGGGAGCTGTTTTTT. Translated: CASSSQGTGELFF.

The chain has TRBV5-1 and TRBJ2-5; TRBD1 agrees at 9 bases. The CDR3 extends over 16 amino acids. The V gene's germline CDR1 is SGHRS and CDR2 YFSETQ. With V trimmed by 2 bases and J by 5 bases, 10 bases remained unmatched. Here the CDR3 DNA reads TGCGCCAGCAGCTTCGGGACAGGGACTGGGGCGGAGACCCAGTACTTC. Translation: CASSFGTGTGAETQYF.